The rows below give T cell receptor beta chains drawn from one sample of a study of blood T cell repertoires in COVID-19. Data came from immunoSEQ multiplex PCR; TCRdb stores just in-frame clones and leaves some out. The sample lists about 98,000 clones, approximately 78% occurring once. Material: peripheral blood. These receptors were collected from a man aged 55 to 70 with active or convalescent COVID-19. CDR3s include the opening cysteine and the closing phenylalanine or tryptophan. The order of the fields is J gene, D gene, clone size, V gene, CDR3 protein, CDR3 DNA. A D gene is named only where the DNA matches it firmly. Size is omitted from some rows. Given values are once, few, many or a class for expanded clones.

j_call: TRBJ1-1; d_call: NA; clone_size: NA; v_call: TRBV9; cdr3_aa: CASSDTLNTEAFF; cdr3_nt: TGTGCCAGCAGCGACACCCTCAACACTGAAGCTTTCTTT
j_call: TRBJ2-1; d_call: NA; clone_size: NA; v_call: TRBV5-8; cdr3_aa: CASSTPGSYRNEQFF; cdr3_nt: TGTGCCAGCAGCACGCCCGGGAGTTATCGCAATGAGCAGTTCTTC
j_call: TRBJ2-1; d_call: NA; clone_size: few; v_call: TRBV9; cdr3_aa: CASSVSGTAGYEQFF; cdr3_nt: TGTGCCAGCAGCGTTTCCGGGACAGCGGGCTATGAGCAGTTCTTC
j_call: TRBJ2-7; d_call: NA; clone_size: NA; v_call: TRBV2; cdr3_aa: CASTRDSVSYEQYF; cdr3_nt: TGTGCCAGCACGAGGGATTCTGTGTCCTACGAGCAGTACTTC
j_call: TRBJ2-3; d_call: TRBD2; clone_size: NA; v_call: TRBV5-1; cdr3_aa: CASSGLLAGGVTDTQYF; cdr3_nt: TGCGCCAGCAGCGGACTACTAGCGGGAGGTGTCACAGATACGCAGTATTTT
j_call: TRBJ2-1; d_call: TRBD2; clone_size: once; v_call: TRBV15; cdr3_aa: CATSRDLGRTSGVSGNEQFF; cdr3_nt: TGTGCCACCAGCAGAGATTTGGGCAGGACTAGCGGGGTTTCAGGGAATGAGCAGTTCTTC
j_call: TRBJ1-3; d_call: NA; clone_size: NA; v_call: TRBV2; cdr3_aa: CASYGTPGNTIYF; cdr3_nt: TGTGCCAGCTACGGGACACCTGGAAACACCATATATTTT
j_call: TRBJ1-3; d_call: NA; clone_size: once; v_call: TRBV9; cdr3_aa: CASSVGDYGNTIYF; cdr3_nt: TGTGCCAGCAGCGTAGGAGATTATGGAAACACCATATATTTT
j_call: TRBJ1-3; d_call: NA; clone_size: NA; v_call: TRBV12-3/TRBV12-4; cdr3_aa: CASNLGGNTIYF; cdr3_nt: TGTGCCAGCAATTTGGGCGGAAACACCATATATTTT
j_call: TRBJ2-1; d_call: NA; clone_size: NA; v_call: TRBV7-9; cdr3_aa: CASSRKETGFRLNEQFF; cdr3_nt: TGTGCCAGCAGTCGCAAAGAAACAGGGTTCAGGCTGAATGAGCAGTTCTTC
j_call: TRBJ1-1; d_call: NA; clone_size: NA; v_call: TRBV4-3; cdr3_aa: CASSQDGRANTEAFF; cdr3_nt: TGCGCCAGCAGCCAAGATGGGCGGGCGAACACTGAAGCTTTCTTT
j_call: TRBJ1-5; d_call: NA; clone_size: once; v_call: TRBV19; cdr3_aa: CASSPRGQPQHF; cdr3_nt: TGTGCCAGTAGTCCACGCGGGCAACCCCAGCATTTT
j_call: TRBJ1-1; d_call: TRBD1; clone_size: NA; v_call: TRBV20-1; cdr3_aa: CSPRTGREAFF; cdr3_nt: TGCAGTCCCCGGACAGGGAGAGAAGCTTTCTTT
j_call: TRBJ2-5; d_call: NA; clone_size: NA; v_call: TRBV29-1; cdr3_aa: CSARGSQETQYF; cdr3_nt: TGCAGCGCCAGGGGCAGCCAAGAGACCCAGTACTTC
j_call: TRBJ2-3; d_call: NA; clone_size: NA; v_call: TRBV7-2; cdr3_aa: CASSLQGTGTDTQYF; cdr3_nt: TGTGCCAGCAGCTTACAGGGAACAGGCACAGATACGCAGTATTTT
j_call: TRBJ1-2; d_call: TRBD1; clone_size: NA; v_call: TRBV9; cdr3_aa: CASSVEWTGSGYTF; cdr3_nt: TGTGCCAGCAGCGTAGAATGGACAGGGAGCGGCTACACCTTC
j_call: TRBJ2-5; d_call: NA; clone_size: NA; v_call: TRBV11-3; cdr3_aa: CASSRAGKTQYF; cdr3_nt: TGTGCCAGCAGCCGCGCAGGGAAGACCCAGTACTTC
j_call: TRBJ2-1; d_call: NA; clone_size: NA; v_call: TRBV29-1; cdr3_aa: CSPDGIYNEQFF; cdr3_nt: TGCAGCCCCGACGGGATATACAATGAGCAGTTCTTC
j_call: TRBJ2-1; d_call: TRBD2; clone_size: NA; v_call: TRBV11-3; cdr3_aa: CASSLEAGGHQDRFF; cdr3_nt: TGTGCCAGCAGCTTAGAAGCGGGAGGGCATCAGGATCGGTTCTTC
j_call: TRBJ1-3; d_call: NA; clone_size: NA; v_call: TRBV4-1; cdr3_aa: CASSPRAGAIYF; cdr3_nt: TGCGCCAGCAGCCCAAGGGCGGGGGCCATATATTTT
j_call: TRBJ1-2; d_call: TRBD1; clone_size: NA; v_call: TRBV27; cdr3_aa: CASSTRTGYGYTF; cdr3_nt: TGTGCCAGCAGTACCAGGACAGGCTATGGCTACACCTTC
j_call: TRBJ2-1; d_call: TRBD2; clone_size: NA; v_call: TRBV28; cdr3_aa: CASSVSGSRDNEQFF; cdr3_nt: TGTGCCAGCAGTGTAAGCGGGAGTCGGGATAATGAGCAGTTCTTC
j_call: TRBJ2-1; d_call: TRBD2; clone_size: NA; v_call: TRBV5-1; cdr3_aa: CASSKPGLADYNEQFF; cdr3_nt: TGCGCCAGCAGCAAGCCGGGACTAGCGGACTACAATGAGCAGTTCTTC
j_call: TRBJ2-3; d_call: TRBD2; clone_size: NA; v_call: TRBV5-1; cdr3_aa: CASSFPLAASTDTQYF; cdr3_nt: TGCGCCAGCAGCTTTCCCCTAGCGGCTAGCACAGATACGCAGTATTTT
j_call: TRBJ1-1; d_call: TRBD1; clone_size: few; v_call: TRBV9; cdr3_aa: CASSEDRGIGTEAFF; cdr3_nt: TGTGCCAGCAGCGAAGACAGGGGAATAGGCACTGAAGCTTTCTTT
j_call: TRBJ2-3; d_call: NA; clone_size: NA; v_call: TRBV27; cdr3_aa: CASSPGGARTQYF; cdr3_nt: TGTGCCAGCAGTCCTGGGGGGGCGCGTACGCAGTATTTT
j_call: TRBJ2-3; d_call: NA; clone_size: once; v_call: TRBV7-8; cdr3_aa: CASSLLAWDTQYF; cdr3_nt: TGTGCCAGCAGCTTGCTAGCGTGGGATACGCAGTATTTT
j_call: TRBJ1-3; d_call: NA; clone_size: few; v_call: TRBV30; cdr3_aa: CAWSPGLKGYTIYF; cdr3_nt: TGTGCCTGGAGTCCGGGACTTAAAGGGTACACCATATATTTT
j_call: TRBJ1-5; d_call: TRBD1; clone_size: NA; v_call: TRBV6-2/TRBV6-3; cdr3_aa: CASSPLDRERQPQHF; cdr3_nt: TGTGCCAGCAGCCCCCTCGACAGGGAAAGACAGCCCCAGCATTTT
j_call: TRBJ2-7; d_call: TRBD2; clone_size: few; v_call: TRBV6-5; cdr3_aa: CASKGTSGYEQYF; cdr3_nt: TGTGCCAGCAAAGGGACTAGCGGCTACGAGCAGTACTTC
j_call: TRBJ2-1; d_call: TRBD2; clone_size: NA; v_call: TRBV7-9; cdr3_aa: CASSAQRERNEQFF; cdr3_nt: TGTGCCAGCAGCGCCCAGCGGGAGAGGAATGAGCAGTTCTTC
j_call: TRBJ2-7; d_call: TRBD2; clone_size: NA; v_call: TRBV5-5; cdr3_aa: CASSLIAGGQSEQYF; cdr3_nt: TGTGCCAGCAGCTTAATAGCGGGAGGGCAGAGCGAGCAGTACTTC
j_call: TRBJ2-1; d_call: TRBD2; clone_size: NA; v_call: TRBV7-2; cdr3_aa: CASLAGGLPYNEQFF; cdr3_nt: TGTGCCAGCCTAGCGGGAGGGCTCCCCTACAATGAGCAGTTCTTC
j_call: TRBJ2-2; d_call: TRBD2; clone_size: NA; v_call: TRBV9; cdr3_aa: CASSVASGRDAGELFF; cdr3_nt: TGTGCCAGCAGCGTAGCGAGCGGGAGGGACGCCGGGGAGCTGTTTTTT
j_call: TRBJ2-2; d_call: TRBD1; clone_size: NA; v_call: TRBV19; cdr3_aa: CASSRNRGNANTGELFF; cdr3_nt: TGTGCCAGTAGTCGAAACAGGGGTAACGCGAACACCGGGGAGCTGTTTTTT
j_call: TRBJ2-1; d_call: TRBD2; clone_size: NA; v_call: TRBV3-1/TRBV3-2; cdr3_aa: CASSQGGTSAYNEQFF; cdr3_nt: TGTGCCAGCAGCCAAGGAGGGACTAGCGCCTACAATGAGCAGTTCTTC
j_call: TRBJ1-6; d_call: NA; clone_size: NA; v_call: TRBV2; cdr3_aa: CASSEEEGARSPLHF; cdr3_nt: TGTGCCAGCAGTGAAGAGGAGGGAGCCCGTTCACCCCTCCACTTT
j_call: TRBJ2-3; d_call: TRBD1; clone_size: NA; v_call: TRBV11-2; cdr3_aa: CASSYRTGGARTDTQYF; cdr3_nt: TGTGCCAGCAGCTACCGGACAGGGGGCGCGAGAACAGATACGCAGTATTTT
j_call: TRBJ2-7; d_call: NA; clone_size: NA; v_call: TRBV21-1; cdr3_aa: CASSPQRQGSNWRAGQYF; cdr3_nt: TGTGCCAGCAGCCCCCAGCGACAGGGATCTAATTGGAGGGCTGGGCAGTACTTC
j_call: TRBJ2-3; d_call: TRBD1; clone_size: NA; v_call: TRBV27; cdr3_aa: CASSPRTGGLTDTQYF; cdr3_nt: TGTGCCAGCAGTCCCCGGACAGGGGGTCTCACAGATACGCAGTATTTT
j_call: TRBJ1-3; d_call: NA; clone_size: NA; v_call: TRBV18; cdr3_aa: CASSPSGAGIAGNTIYF; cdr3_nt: TGTGCCAGCTCACCATCCGGTGCAGGAATCGCTGGAAACACCATATATTTT
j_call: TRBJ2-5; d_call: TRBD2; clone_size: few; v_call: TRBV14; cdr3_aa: CASSQDGINPGAGGETQYF; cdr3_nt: TGTGCCAGCAGCCAAGATGGTATCAACCCCGGAGCGGGAGGGGAGACCCAGTACTTC